Each of the 12 T cell receptor beta chains below was sequenced from the same sample in a study of blood T cell repertoires in COVID-19. Method: immunoSEQ multiplex PCR; TCRdb's copy keeps in-frame clones and lacks some. The data contain about 64,000 clones, around 89% of them singletons. The sample taken for sequencing was PBMCs or T cells enriched from blood (not recorded which). All receptors come from a middle-aged woman who had recovered from COVID-19.

The gene calls are TRBV7-2 and TRBJ2-7; 16 positions match TRBD2. Germline V CDR1 and CDR2: SGHTA, FQGNSA. V lost 5 bases, J lost 0 bases, and 7 bases stayed unmatched. The CDR3 length is 18 residues. The CDR3 DNA follows: TGTGCCAGCAGCCTAGAGGGACTAGCGGGGGGGAGCTCCTACGAGCAGTACTTC. Its protein is CASSLEGLAGGSSYEQYF.

V gene TRBV19 combines with J gene TRBJ2-1, with D perhaps TRBD1 (7 bases). Germline-derived CDR1 and CDR2 are LNHDA and SQIVND (reference sequence). This CDR3 spans 19 amino acids. V lost 6 bases, J lost 0 bases, and 24 bases lay in between. CDR3 in DNA: TGTGCCAGTAGCAGACTAGGTCAGGGGACAGTCAGCTCCTACAATGAGCAGTTCTTC. It codes for CASSRLGQGTVSSYNEQFF.

The CDR3 DNA follows: TGTGCCAGCAGCCCCGGGACTAGCATATATTTT. Amino acid sequence: CASSPGTSIYF. The chain joins TRBV12-3 or TRBV12-4 to TRBJ2-3; D perhaps matches TRBD1 (5 bases). The last part of the DNA fits TRBJ1-3 better; the J call may be wrong. The CDR3 contains 11 residues.

The chain is built from TRBV5-1 and TRBJ2-3, with a tentative D call TRBD1 (6 bases). The germline CDR1 and CDR2 sequences are SGHRS and YFSETQ. CDR3 size: 15 residues. V lost 2 bases, J lost 6 bases, and 16 bases lay in between. CDR3 sequence (DNA): TGCGCCAGCAGCTTTCGGGACATTGGGATCGATACGCAGTATTTT. Protein product: CASSFRDIGIDTQYF.

This chain connects TRBV27 to TRBJ2-7, with TRBD1 matching over 7 bases. Germline CDR1 MNHEY, CDR2 SMNVEV (reference sequence). Trimming at V came to 4 bases and at J to 6 bases, leaving 24 bases not matched to a gene. CDR3 length equals 19 residues. The CDR3 coding sequence is TGTGCCAGCAGTTGGGATCTTACAGGGGCCTTGAGGATCTTGTCCGAGCAGTACTTC. Translated, it gives CASSWDLTGALRILSEQYF.

V and J are TRBV14 and TRBJ1-6; no reliable D call. The CDR3 is made up of 14 amino acids. With 4 bases removed from V and 7 bases from J, the gap between germline ends came to 11 bases. Germline lookup yields CDR1 SGHDN and CDR2 FVKESK. For the CDR3, the DNA is TGTGCCAGCAGCCGTGGACGGGAAAATTCACCCCTCCACTTT. It translates to CASSRGRENSPLHF.

This clone was found a few times. The chain couples TRBV11-2 to TRBJ2-7; tentative D call: TRBD1 (5 bases). The CDR3 sequence is 12 residues long. Germline V gene lookup returns CDR1 SGHAT and CDR2 FQNNGV. Deletions cut 4 bases from V and 4 bases from J, with 8 bases between. CDR3 loop: CASSSYRYEQYF. The CDR3, as DNA: TGTGCCAGCAGCTCTTACAGGTACGAGCAGTACTTC. The full variable domain, its missing parts supplied by reference TRBV11-2 and TRBJ2-7, is EAGVAQSPRYKIIEKRQSVAFWCNPISGHATLYWYQQILGQGPKLLIQFQNNGVVDDSQLPKDRFSAERLKGVDSTLKIQPAKLEDSAVYLCASSSYRYEQYFGPGTRLTVT.

This chain uses TRBV7-9 with TRBJ1-2; D not resolved. This CDR3 is built from 13 residues. V was cut by 3 bases and J by 0 bases, with 5 bases left in between. The V gene's germline CDR1 is SEHNR and CDR2 FQNEAQ (reference sequence). The CDR3 sequence is CASSFAANYGYTF. CDR3 in DNA: TGTGCCAGCAGCTTTGCGGCTAACTATGGCTACACCTTC.

The rearrangement joins TRBV3-1 (or the pseudogene TRBV3-2) to TRBJ2-6, with a tentative D call TRBD2 (5 bases). Germline CDR1 is LGHDT and CDR2 is YNNKEL (reference sequence). This CDR3 is 16 amino acids long. Trimming cost V 5 bases and J 2 bases, with 13 bases left between them. The CDR3 region has the DNA TGTGCCAGCAGCTCTCGGAGGTCAACTGGGGCCAACGTCCTGACTTTC. Encoded protein: CASSSRRSTGANVLTF.

V is TRBV19 and J is TRBJ1-6, with a possible D match to TRBD1 (6 bases). CDR3 length equals 16 residues. Trimming cost V 7 bases and J 10 bases, with 23 bases left between them. The germline V gene encodes CDR1 LNHDA and CDR2 SQIVND (reference sequence). The CDR3 DNA sequence: TGTGCCAGTACCCCAGGAGGAGGCCTCAGGGGCTCACCCCTCCACTTT. It is translated as CASTPGGGLRGSPLHF. Full variable domain (missing parts from reference TRBV19 and TRBJ1-6): DGGITQSPKYLFRKEGQNVTLSCEQNLNHDAMYWYRQDPGQGLRLIYYSQIVNDFQKGDIAEGYSVSREKKESFPLTVTSAQKNPTAFYLCASTPGGGLRGSPLHFGNGTRLTVT.

The chain's CDR3 is CASSFRGQGMETQYF. The CDR3, as DNA: TGTGCCAGCAGCTTCAGAGGACAGGGGATGGAGACCCAGTACTTC. The chain joins TRBV11-2 to TRBJ2-5; TRBD1 agrees at 9 bases. This CDR3 spans 15 amino acids. V shed 3 bases and J 5 bases; nucleotides not matched to a gene: 7. Germline loops: CDR1 SGHAT, CDR2 FQNNGV. Variable domain in full (rest from reference TRBV11-2 and TRBJ2-5): EAGVAQSPRYKIIEKRQSVAFWCNPISGHATLYWYQQILGQGPKLLIQFQNNGVVDDSQLPKDRFSAERLKGVDSTLKIQPAKLEDSAVYLCASSFRGQGMETQYFGPGTRLLVL.

This sequence joins TRBV4-1 and TRBJ2-1; the match to TRBD2 covers 7 bases. J gave up 2 bases and V 0 bases, and 7 bases lay outside the gene matches. This CDR3 is built from 17 residues. CDR1 and CDR2 from the germline V gene are MGHRA and YSYEKL. The CDR3 protein is CASSQEPGTNPYNEQFF. The DNA of the CDR3 is TGCGCCAGCAGCCAAGAACCCGGGACTAACCCCTACAATGAGCAGTTCTTC.